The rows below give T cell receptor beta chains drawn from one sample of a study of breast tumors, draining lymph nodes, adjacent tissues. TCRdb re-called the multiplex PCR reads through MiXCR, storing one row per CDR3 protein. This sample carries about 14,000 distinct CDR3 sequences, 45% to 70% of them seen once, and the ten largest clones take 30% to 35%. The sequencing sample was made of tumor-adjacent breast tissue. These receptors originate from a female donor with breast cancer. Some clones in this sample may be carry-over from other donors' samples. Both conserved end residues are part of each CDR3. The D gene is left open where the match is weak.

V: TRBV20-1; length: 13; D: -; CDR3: CSARRDTFNEQFF
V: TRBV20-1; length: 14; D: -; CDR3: CSARDQTGTYEQYF
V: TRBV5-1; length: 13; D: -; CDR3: CASSLRNSGELFF
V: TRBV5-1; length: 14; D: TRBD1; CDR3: CASSEPGQGDGYTF
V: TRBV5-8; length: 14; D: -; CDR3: CASSFGQSTDTQYF
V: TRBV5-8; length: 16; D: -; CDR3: CASSLGAGSSNYGYTF
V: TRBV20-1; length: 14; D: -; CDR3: CSASGGTHQETQYF
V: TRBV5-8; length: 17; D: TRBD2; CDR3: CASSWTSGGAAGKTQYF
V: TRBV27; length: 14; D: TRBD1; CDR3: CASSLGQGNQPQHF
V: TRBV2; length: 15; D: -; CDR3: CASSERGNLYNEQFF
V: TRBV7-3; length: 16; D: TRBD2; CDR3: CASSPGLAGVVETQYF
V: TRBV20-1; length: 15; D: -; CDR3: CSAPRGPSSYNEQFF
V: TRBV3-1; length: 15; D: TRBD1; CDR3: CASSQAIGGISEAFF
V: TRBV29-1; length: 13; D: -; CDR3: CSVEDTDNYGYTF
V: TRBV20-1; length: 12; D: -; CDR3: CSGRGTSYEQYF
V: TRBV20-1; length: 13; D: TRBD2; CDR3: CSASGRAGETQYF
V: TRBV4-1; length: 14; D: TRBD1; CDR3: CASRLQGDTGELFF
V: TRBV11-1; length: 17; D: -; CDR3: CASSLMVEGESADTQYF
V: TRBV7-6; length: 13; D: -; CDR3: CASSLRSGDEQFF
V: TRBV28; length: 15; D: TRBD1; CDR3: CASSEQGAMNTEAFF
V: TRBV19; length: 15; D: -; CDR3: CASSIGGVSLYGYTF
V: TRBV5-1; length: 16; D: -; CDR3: CASSSDTGMSYEKLFF
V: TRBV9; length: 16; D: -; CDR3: CASSASHGKENYEQYF
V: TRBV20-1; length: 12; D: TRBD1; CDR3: CSAGQGNYEQYF
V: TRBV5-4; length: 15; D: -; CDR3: CASSLGGRGNQPQHF
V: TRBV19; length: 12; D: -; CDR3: CASNAPNSPLHF
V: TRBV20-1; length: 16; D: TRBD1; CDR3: CSAPQGQGAGVYGYTF
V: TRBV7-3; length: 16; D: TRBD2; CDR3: CASSPTGLAGTYEQYF
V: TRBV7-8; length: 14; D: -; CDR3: CASSLGGAGNEQFF
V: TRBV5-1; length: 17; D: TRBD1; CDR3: CASSLSSWGTGVREQYF
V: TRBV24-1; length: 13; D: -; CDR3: CATSHSSYNEQFF
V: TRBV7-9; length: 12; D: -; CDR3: CASSREGSGYTF
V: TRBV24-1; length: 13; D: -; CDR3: CATSQGVTSPLHF
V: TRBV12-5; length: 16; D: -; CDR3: CASGSPRLAGTDTQYF
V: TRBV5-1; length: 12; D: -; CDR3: CASSLEGDTHYF
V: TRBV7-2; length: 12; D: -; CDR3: CASSLVGQPQHF
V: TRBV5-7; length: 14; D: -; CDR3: CASSRRGSIDEQFF
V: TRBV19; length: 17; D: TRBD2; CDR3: CASSRTSGLAGTGELFF
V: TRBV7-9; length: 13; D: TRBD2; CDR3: CASSFGLASTQYF
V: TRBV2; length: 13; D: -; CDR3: CASSEYGTGELFF
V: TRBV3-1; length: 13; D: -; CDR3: CASSLSRGLAQLF
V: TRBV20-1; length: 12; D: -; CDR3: CSAKDSAYGYTF
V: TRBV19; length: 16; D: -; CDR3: CASSIGGVISNQPQHF
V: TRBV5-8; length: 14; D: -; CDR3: CASSLDLVSYEQYF